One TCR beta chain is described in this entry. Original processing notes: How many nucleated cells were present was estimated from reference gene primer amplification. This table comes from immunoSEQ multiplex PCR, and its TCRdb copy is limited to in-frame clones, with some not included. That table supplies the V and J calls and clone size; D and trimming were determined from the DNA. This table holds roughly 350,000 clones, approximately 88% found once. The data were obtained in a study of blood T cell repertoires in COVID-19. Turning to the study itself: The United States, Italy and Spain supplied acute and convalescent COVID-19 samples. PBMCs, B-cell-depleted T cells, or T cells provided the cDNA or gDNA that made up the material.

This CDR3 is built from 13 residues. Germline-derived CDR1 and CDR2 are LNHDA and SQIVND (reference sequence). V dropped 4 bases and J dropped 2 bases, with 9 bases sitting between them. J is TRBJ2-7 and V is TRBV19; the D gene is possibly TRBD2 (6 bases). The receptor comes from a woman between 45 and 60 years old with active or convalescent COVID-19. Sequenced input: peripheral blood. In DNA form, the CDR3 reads TGTGCCAGTAGTAGGGGACTGGCCTACGAGCAGTACTTC. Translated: CASSRGLAYEQYF.